Below are 25 T cell receptor beta chains sequenced from a single sample in a study of T cells in narcolepsy. Some clones are missing from TCRdb's copy, which holds only in-frame ones; the method was immunoSEQ multiplex PCR. The sample lists fewer than 30,000 clones; 75% to 90% were seen once. The sequenced material came from CD45RA- memory CD4+ T cells from PBMCs. These TCRs come from a human donor with narcolepsy.

The chain carries TRBV28 and TRBJ1-3; 8 bases match TRBD1. Unmatched junction bases numbered 10, after V lost 5 bases and J lost 4 bases. The CDR3 extends over 16 amino acids. CDR1 is MDHEN, CDR2 SYDVKM, per germline. The DNA for the CDR3 is TGTGCCAGCAGTCTGCAAGGACAGGGTCGCGGAAACACCATATATTTT. It yields the protein CASSLQGQGRGNTIYF.

For the CDR3, the DNA is TGTGCCATCAGTGTATTGGGACTAGCGGGAGTTAATACCGGGGAGCTGTTTTTT. As protein: CAISVLGLAGVNTGELFF. The chain combines TRBV10-3 with TRBJ2-2; 14 bases align to TRBD2. The CDR3 covers 18 residues. The V segment lost 4 bases and the J segment 5 bases; nucleotides outside the gene matches: 9. Germline CDR1 reads ENHRY; CDR2 reads SYGVKD.

The gene calls are TRBV11-2 and TRBJ2-7; D is ambiguous. The germline gives CDR1 SGHAT, CDR2 FQNNGV. There are 12 residues in the CDR3. The germline V and J ends were trimmed by 5 bases and 5 bases, with 10 bases remaining between them. The CDR3 loop is CASSQRPDEQYF. The CDR3 nucleotides read TGTGCCAGCAGCCAGAGGCCTGACGAGCAGTACTTC.

This chain joins TRBV6-5 and TRBJ2-7; the match to TRBD1 covers 7 bases. The germline V gene has CDR1 MNHEY and CDR2 SVGAGI. The CDR3 extends over 14 amino acids. The trim removed 5 bases at V and 2 bases at J, leaving 6 bases unmatched. The CDR3 is CASSARTGTYEQYF. CDR3 DNA sequence: TGTGCCAGCAGTGCCAGGACAGGAACCTACGAGCAGTACTTC.

The chain has TRBV30 and TRBJ1-2, with 7 bases fitting TRBD1. Germline CDR1 is GTSNPN and CDR2 is SVGIG (reference sequence). Losses at the gene ends were 2 bases for V and 10 bases for J; bases not matched to a gene: 7. The CDR3 extends over 12 amino acids. The CDR3 loop is CAWSPNRGNYTF. In DNA form, the CDR3 reads TGTGCCTGGAGTCCTAACAGGGGCAACTACACCTTC.

The rearrangement joins TRBV4-1 to TRBJ2-7; 13 nucleotides align to TRBD2. There are 15 residues in the CDR3. In germline, CDR1 is MGHRA, CDR2 YSYEKL. V was pared by 3 bases and J by 3 bases, with 2 bases of the junction left unmatched. The chain's CDR3 is CASSQGLAGIYEQYF. For the CDR3, the DNA is TGCGCCAGCAGCCAGGGACTAGCGGGAATCTACGAGCAGTACTTC.

The chain combines TRBV6-1 with TRBJ2-3; TRBD2 matches 11 bases. Germline values: CDR1 MNHNS, CDR2 SASEGT. CDR3 length equals 15 residues. V was pared by 6 bases and J by 7 bases, with 9 bases of the junction left unmatched. DNA for the CDR3: TGTGCCAGCAGGGCGACTAGCGGGAAATATAATACGCAGTATTTT. This sequence encodes CASRATSGKYNTQYF.

The J gene is TRBJ2-7, the V gene TRBV7-2; 7 positions agree with TRBD2. CDR1 and CDR2 from the germline V gene are SGHTA and FQGNSA. The V and J ends lost 5 bases and 0 bases, in that order; junction bases with no gene match: 10. The CDR3 contains 16 residues. CDR3 residues: CASSEPGTTSSYEQYF. In DNA, the CDR3 is TGTGCCAGCAGCGAGCCCGGGACTACAAGCTCCTACGAGCAGTACTTC.

This rearrangement joins TRBV27 to TRBJ1-4; D is possibly TRBD1 (5 bases). Deletions cut 8 bases from V and 7 bases from J, with 14 bases between. Germline lookup yields CDR1 MNHEY and CDR2 SMNVEV (reference sequence). The CDR3 is 13 residues long. The DNA for the CDR3 is TGTGCCAGCGGTTCCGGGGGGGTTGAAAAACTGTTTTTT. Translation: CASGSGGVEKLFF.

The V gene is TRBV2, the J gene TRBJ1-1, with 7 bases lining up with TRBD1. The V gene end was trimmed by 5 bases and the J gene end by 4 bases; junction bases not matched to a gene: 7. Germline CDR1 SNHLY, CDR2 FYNNEI. This CDR3 has 14 residues. The CDR3 nucleotides are TGTGCCAGCAGTAGACAGGGAAGGACCACTGAAGCTTTCTTT. Amino acid sequence: CASSRQGRTTEAFF.

The rearrangement joins TRBV19 to TRBJ1-4; the D gene is possibly TRBD1 (5 bases). V lost 4 bases and J 0 bases, leaving 9 bases between the germline ends. The CDR3 is 15 amino acids. Germline-derived CDR1 and CDR2 are LNHDA and SQIVND (reference sequence). CDR3 residues: CASSTGFATNEKLFF. CDR3 nucleotides: TGTGCCAGTAGTACAGGGTTTGCAACTAATGAAAAACTGTTTTTT.

The chain is built from TRBV27 and TRBJ2-7; TRBD2 matches at 10 bases. CDR1 is MNHEY, CDR2 SMNVEV, per germline (reference sequence). The CDR3 has 15 amino acids. Trimming took 2 bases from V and 4 from J; bases not matched to a gene: 5. For the CDR3, the DNA is TGTGCCAGCAGTTTAAAACTAGCGGGACCGTACGAGCAGTACTTC. The encoded protein is CASSLKLAGPYEQYF.

V is TRBV4-1 and J is TRBJ2-2, with TRBD2 matching 7 bases. CDR1 is MGHRA and CDR2 is YSYEKL in the germline V gene. This CDR3 comprises 12 residues. Trimming removed 6 bases from V and 6 bases from J; junction bases left unmatched: 1. CDR3 sequence reads: CASSREAGELFF. As DNA, the CDR3 is TGCGCCAGCAGTCGGGAGGCCGGGGAGCTGTTTTTT.

The chain recombines TRBV19 with TRBJ2-2; the match to TRBD2 covers 14 bases. V was clipped by 5 bases and J by 0 bases; unmatched bases: 5. This CDR3 contains 18 residues. Germline CDR1 reads LNHDA; CDR2 reads SQIVND (reference sequence). CDR3 coding DNA: TGTGCCAGTAGTCCCCGGACTAGCGGGAGGACGAACACCGGGGAGCTGTTTTTT. This translates into CASSPRTSGRTNTGELFF.

This chain links TRBV19 with TRBJ1-2; D may be TRBD1 (5 bases). The CDR3 is made up of 13 amino acids. Germline lookup yields CDR1 LNHDA and CDR2 SQIVND (reference sequence). With 3 bases removed from V and 8 bases from J, the gap between germline ends came to 13 bases. In DNA form, the CDR3 reads TGTGCCAGTAGTATCACAGGAATGGGCGGCTACACCTTC. Its protein product is CASSITGMGGYTF.

This sequence joins TRBV7-7 and TRBJ2-5, with 14 bases aligning to TRBD2. CDR1 SSHAT and CDR2 FNYEAQ come from the germline V gene (reference sequence). The CDR3 consists of 17 residues. V was clipped by 6 bases and J by 1 base; unmatched bases: 7. CDR3 protein: CASRRLAGGKSQETQYF. CDR3 coding DNA: TGTGCCAGCAGACGACTAGCGGGAGGGAAGAGCCAAGAGACCCAGTACTTC.

With respect to this clone: This sample includes further DNA sequences coding for the same CDR3. As DNA, the CDR3 is TGTGCCTGGAGTAGGGACAGTGGGTCTGGAAACACCATATATTTT. It yields the protein CAWSRDSGSGNTIYF. J is TRBJ1-3 and V is TRBV30; 7 nucleotides agree with TRBD1. CDR1 is GTSNPN and CDR2 is SVGIG in the germline V gene (reference sequence). Germline trimming cut 2 bases from V and 1 base from J; bases unmatched to any gene: 5. The CDR3 is 15 residues long. Full variable domain (outside the CDR3, taken from reference TRBV30 and TRBJ1-3): SQTIHQWPATLVQPVGSPLSLECTVEGTSNPNLYWYRQAAGRGLQLLFYSVGIGQISSEVPQNLSASRPQDRQFILSSKKLLLSDSGFYLCAWSRDSGSGNTIYFGEGSWLTVV.

In DNA form, the CDR3 reads TGTGCCAGCAGCTTAGGTTCCCTGGGACAGGGCCACACTGAAGCTTTCTTT. It yields the protein CASSLGSLGQGHTEAFF. The J gene is TRBJ1-1, the V gene TRBV7-8, with 9 bases that match TRBD1. This CDR3 is built from 17 residues. Trimming at V came to 1 base and at J to 3 bases, leaving 9 bases not matched to a gene. Germline lookup yields CDR1 SGHVS and CDR2 FQNEAQ.

This clone was counted once. The V call is TRBV2, the J call TRBJ1-5; D might be TRBD1 (5 bases). V was pared by 6 bases and J by 7 bases, with 19 bases between. The CDR3 contains 15 residues. Germline V lookup: CDR1 SNHLY, CDR2 FYNNEI. CDR3 residues: CASRGGGGVGQPQHF. The CDR3 nucleotides read TGTGCCAGCAGGGGGGGAGGAGGGGTCGGGCAGCCCCAGCATTTT. The full variable domain, completed using reference TRBV2 and TRBJ1-5, is EPEVTQTPSHQVTQMGQEVILRCVPISNHLYFYWYRQILGQKVEFLVSFYNNEISEKSEIFDDQFSVERPDGSNFTLKIRSTKLEDSAMYFCASRGGGGVGQPQHFGDGTRLSIL.

The chain has TRBV5-1 and TRBJ2-3; D is perhaps TRBD1 (6 bases). The CDR3 covers 16 residues. V lost 1 base to trimming and J lost 0 bases, with 12 bases between them. Germline V CDR1 and CDR2: SGHRS, YFSETQ. The CDR3 sequence: CASSLLDSASTDTQYF. The CDR3 nucleotides read TGCGCCAGCAGCTTGCTGGACAGTGCTAGCACAGATACGCAGTATTTT.

This sequence joins TRBV7-2 and TRBJ2-3; D call uncertain. The V end lost 2 bases, the J end lost 1 base, and 4 bases lay between the germline ends. Looked up from germline, CDR1 is SGHTA and CDR2 is FQGNSA. This CDR3 contains 13 residues. CDR3 sequence: CASSLPGTDTQYF. CDR3 nucleotide sequence: TGTGCCAGCAGCTTACCCGGCACAGATACGCAGTATTTT.

This chain's CDR3 is CASSLGQGGEETQYF. The CDR3 bases are TGTGCCAGCAGTCTTGGACAGGGGGGGGAAGAGACCCAGTACTTC. V and J are TRBV28 and TRBJ2-5, with 10 bases identical to TRBD1. CDR3 length: 15 amino acids. V was pared by 5 bases and J by 3 bases, with 6 bases of the junction left unmatched. The germline V gene has CDR1 MDHEN and CDR2 SYDVKM.

This clone occurred once. The chain is built from TRBV18 and TRBJ1-6; D unclear. The V end lost 3 bases, the J end lost 8 bases, and 14 bases lay between the germline ends. The CDR3 is made up of 15 amino acids. Germline CDR1 is KGHSH and CDR2 is LQKENI. CDR3 DNA: TGTGCCAGCTCACCTCTTCAGACGGGAGATTCACCCCTCCACTTT. This codes for CASSPLQTGDSPLHF.

This clone was counted between two and nine times. The genes are TRBV2 and TRBJ2-5; 11 nucleotides match TRBD2. The DNA end favors TRBJ2-7, so the J call may be wrong. This CDR3 region has 18 residues. The germline gives CDR1 SNHLY, CDR2 FYNNEI. CDR3: CASFPGLAVQLRSPEQYF. CDR3 DNA: TGTGCCAGCTTCCCGGGACTAGCGGTCCAATTAAGGTCCCCCGAGCAGTACTTC.

This clone was detected only once. One end of the junction varies from germline; a read error may be responsible. The V and J genes are TRBV9 and TRBJ2-7, with TRBD2 matching over 11 bases. CDR1 SGDLS and CDR2 YYNGEE come from the germline V gene. The CDR3 runs to 17 residues. For the CDR3, the DNA is TGTGCCGGCAGCGTAGATGTAGCGGGAGGGCCGGTGGGAGAGCAGTACTTC. Residues: CAGSVDVAGGPVGEQYF.